The rows below give T cell receptor beta chains drawn from one sample of a study of blood T cell repertoires in COVID-19. Sequencing used immunoSEQ multiplex PCR; TCRdb keeps in-frame clones, though not all of them. This table has 200,000 or so clones, just over 85% appearing once. Source material: PBMCs or T cells enriched from blood (not recorded which). The receptors originated from a woman aged 40 to 50 with acute COVID-19. CDR3s include the opening cysteine and the closing phenylalanine or tryptophan. D genes are given only for firm matches. The size of a clone is reported for some rows only, either as once, few or many, or as a class for expanded clones.

d_call: NA; j_call: TRBJ1-2; clone_size: NA; v_call: TRBV7-9; cdr3_length: 16; cdr3_aa: CASSLKGVRANYGYTF; cdr3_nt: TGTGCCAGCAGCTTAAAGGGGGTTCGGGCTAACTATGGCTACACCTTC
d_call: NA; j_call: TRBJ1-1; clone_size: NA; v_call: TRBV27; cdr3_length: 13; cdr3_aa: CASSTGTSSEAFF; cdr3_nt: TGTGCCAGCTCAACCGGGACAAGCTCTGAAGCTTTCTTT
d_call: NA; j_call: TRBJ1-5; clone_size: NA; v_call: TRBV6-5; cdr3_length: 15; cdr3_aa: CASSYSESGGQPQHF; cdr3_nt: TGTGCCAGCAGTTACTCCGAGTCGGGGGGCCAGCCCCAGCATTTT
d_call: NA; j_call: TRBJ2-5; clone_size: NA; v_call: TRBV5-4; cdr3_length: 18; cdr3_aa: CASSFYPPGAAGQETQYF; cdr3_nt: TGTGCCAGCAGCTTTTACCCCCCAGGGGCCGCCGGCCAAGAGACCCAGTACTTC
d_call: NA; j_call: TRBJ2-7; clone_size: NA; v_call: TRBV2; cdr3_length: 15; cdr3_aa: CASTPPGGISYEQYF; cdr3_nt: TGTGCCAGCACCCCCCCTGGGGGGATCTCCTACGAGCAGTACTTC
d_call: TRBD2; j_call: TRBJ2-1; clone_size: NA; v_call: TRBV3-1/TRBV3-2; cdr3_length: 18; cdr3_aa: CASSPRRGLAGAYNEQFF; cdr3_nt: TGTGCCAGCAGCCCCCGTCGTGGGCTAGCGGGGGCCTACAATGAGCAGTTCTTC
d_call: NA; j_call: TRBJ1-5; clone_size: NA; v_call: TRBV2; cdr3_length: 14; cdr3_aa: CASSSSGAGQPQHF; cdr3_nt: TGTGCCAGCAGTTCATCAGGGGCGGGTCAGCCCCAGCATTTT
d_call: TRBD1; j_call: TRBJ1-2; clone_size: NA; v_call: TRBV5-1; cdr3_length: 15; cdr3_aa: CASSPVTGNGYGYTF; cdr3_nt: TGCGCCAGCAGCCCCGTGACAGGGAATGGATATGGCTACACCTTC
d_call: NA; j_call: TRBJ1-2; clone_size: few; v_call: TRBV18; cdr3_length: 13; cdr3_aa: CASSPLGLDGYTF; cdr3_nt: TGTGCCAGCTCACCCCTCGGGTTGGATGGCTACACCTTC
d_call: NA; j_call: TRBJ1-2; clone_size: NA; v_call: TRBV6-5; cdr3_length: 12; cdr3_aa: CASSSGGYGYTF; cdr3_nt: TGTGCCAGCAGTTCGGGGGGCTATGGCTACACCTTC
d_call: TRBD1; j_call: TRBJ1-2; clone_size: NA; v_call: TRBV19; cdr3_length: 17; cdr3_aa: CASSPRDRDFFNYGYTF; cdr3_nt: TGTGCCAGTAGTCCACGGGACAGGGACTTCTTTAACTATGGCTACACCTTC
d_call: TRBD2; j_call: TRBJ2-3; clone_size: NA; v_call: TRBV4-2; cdr3_length: 19; cdr3_aa: CASSQEFSGALSNTDTQYF; cdr3_nt: TGTGCCAGCAGCCAAGAATTCAGCGGGGCCCTTTCTAACACAGATACGCAGTATTTT
d_call: TRBD1; j_call: TRBJ1-1; clone_size: NA; v_call: TRBV7-8; cdr3_length: 14; cdr3_aa: CASNIDRVNTEAFF; cdr3_nt: TGTGCCAGCAACATCGACAGGGTGAACACTGAAGCTTTCTTT
d_call: TRBD1; j_call: TRBJ2-2; clone_size: NA; v_call: TRBV4-1; cdr3_length: 22; cdr3_aa: CASSRLKGDVSGSRDRAGELFF; cdr3_nt: TGCGCCAGCAGCCGCCTGAAAGGGGACGTATCGGGGTCCCGGGACAGGGCCGGGGAGCTGTTTTTT
d_call: NA; j_call: TRBJ1-2; clone_size: NA; v_call: TRBV29-1; cdr3_length: 12; cdr3_aa: CSVGGQEDGYTF; cdr3_nt: TGCAGCGTTGGGGGTCAGGAGGATGGCTACACCTTC
d_call: NA; j_call: TRBJ1-4; clone_size: NA; v_call: TRBV5-1; cdr3_length: 14; cdr3_aa: CASSLFAGVEKLFF; cdr3_nt: TGCGCCAGCAGCTTGTTCGCAGGGGTCGAAAAACTGTTTTTT
d_call: TRBD1; j_call: TRBJ1-1; clone_size: NA; v_call: TRBV19; cdr3_length: 16; cdr3_aa: CASSAALGQGDTEAFF; cdr3_nt: TGTGCCAGTAGTGCAGCCTTGGGACAGGGTGACACTGAAGCTTTCTTT
d_call: NA; j_call: TRBJ1-1; clone_size: NA; v_call: TRBV30; cdr3_length: 12; cdr3_aa: CAWGGGNTEAFF; cdr3_nt: TGTGCCTGGGGCGGGGGGAACACTGAAGCTTTCTTT
d_call: NA; j_call: TRBJ1-2; clone_size: NA; v_call: TRBV7-2; cdr3_length: 13; cdr3_aa: CASSSSGYYGYTF; cdr3_nt: TGTGCCAGCAGCTCTAGCGGGTACTATGGCTACACCTTC
d_call: TRBD2; j_call: TRBJ2-5; clone_size: NA; v_call: TRBV25-1; cdr3_length: 17; cdr3_aa: CASSASGLAGWGETQYF; cdr3_nt: TGTGCCAGCAGTGCTTCGGGTCTAGCGGGGTGGGGGGAGACCCAGTACTTC
d_call: NA; j_call: TRBJ2-1; clone_size: NA; v_call: TRBV27; cdr3_length: 11; cdr3_aa: CASGPPIRQFF; cdr3_nt: TGTGCCAGTGGGCCCCCAATAAGACAGTTCTTC
d_call: NA; j_call: TRBJ2-3; clone_size: NA; v_call: TRBV5-4; cdr3_length: 16; cdr3_aa: CASSLVASDGTDTQYF; cdr3_nt: TGTGCCAGCAGCTTGGTAGCGAGCGATGGGACAGATACGCAGTATTTT
d_call: NA; j_call: TRBJ1-4; clone_size: few; v_call: TRBV5-1; cdr3_length: 13; cdr3_aa: CASSADSQGELFF; cdr3_nt: TGCGCCAGCAGCGCCGATTCCCAGGGTGAACTGTTTTTT
d_call: NA; j_call: TRBJ1-5; clone_size: NA; v_call: TRBV19; cdr3_length: 14; cdr3_aa: CASSIGVGRQPQHF; cdr3_nt: TGTGCCAGTAGTATAGGAGTGGGGCGGCAGCCCCAGCATTTT
d_call: NA; j_call: TRBJ2-1; clone_size: NA; v_call: TRBV27; cdr3_length: 16; cdr3_aa: CASSFWGTSSYNEQFF; cdr3_nt: TGTGCCAGCAGTTTCTGGGGGACAAGCTCCTACAATGAGCAGTTCTTC
d_call: NA; j_call: TRBJ1-6; clone_size: NA; v_call: TRBV19; cdr3_length: 13; cdr3_aa: CASKPRVESPLHF; cdr3_nt: TGTGCCAGTAAACCCAGGGTAGAATCACCCCTCCACTTT
d_call: TRBD2; j_call: TRBJ2-1; clone_size: NA; v_call: TRBV18; cdr3_length: 14; cdr3_aa: CASRVGGSYNEQFF; cdr3_nt: TGTGCCAGCCGAGTGGGAGGGTCCTACAATGAGCAGTTCTTC
d_call: TRBD1; j_call: TRBJ2-7; clone_size: NA; v_call: TRBV9; cdr3_length: 14; cdr3_aa: CASSSGQGRHEQYF; cdr3_nt: TGTGCCAGCAGCTCTGGACAGGGGCGCCACGAGCAGTACTTC